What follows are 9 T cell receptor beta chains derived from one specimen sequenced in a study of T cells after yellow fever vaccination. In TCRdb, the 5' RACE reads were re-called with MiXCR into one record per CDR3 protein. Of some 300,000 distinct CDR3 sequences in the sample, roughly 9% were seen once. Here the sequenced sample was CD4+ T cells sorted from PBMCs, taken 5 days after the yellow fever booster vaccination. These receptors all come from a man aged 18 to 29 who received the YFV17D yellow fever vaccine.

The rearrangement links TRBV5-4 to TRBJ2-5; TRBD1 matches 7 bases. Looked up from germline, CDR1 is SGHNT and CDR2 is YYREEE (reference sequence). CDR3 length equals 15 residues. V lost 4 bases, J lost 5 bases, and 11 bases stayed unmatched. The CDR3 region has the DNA TGTGCCAGCAGCCCCGGACAGGAGCCGTCCGAGACCCAGTACTTC. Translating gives CASSPGQEPSETQYF. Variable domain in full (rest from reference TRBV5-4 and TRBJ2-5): ETGVTQSPTHLIKTRGQQVTLRCSSQSGHNTVSWYQQALGQGPQFIFQYYREEENGRGNFPPRFSGLQFPNYSSELNVNALELDDSALYLCASSPGQEPSETQYFGPGTRLLVL.

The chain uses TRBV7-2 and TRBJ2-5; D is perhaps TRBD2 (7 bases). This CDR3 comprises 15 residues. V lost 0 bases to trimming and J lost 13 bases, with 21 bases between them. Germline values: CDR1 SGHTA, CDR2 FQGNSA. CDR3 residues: CASSLARAGADLLYF. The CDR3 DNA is TGTGCCAGCAGCTTAGCGAGGGCGGGGGCGGACCTTCTGTACTTC. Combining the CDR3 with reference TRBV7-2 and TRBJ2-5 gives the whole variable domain GAGVSQSPSNKVTEKGKDVELRCDPISGHTALYWYRQSLGQGLEFLIYFQGNSAPDKSGLPSDRFSAERTGGSVSTLTIQRTQQEDSAVYLCASSLARAGADLLYFGPGTRLLVL.

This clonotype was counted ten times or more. The CDR3 DNA is TGTGCCAGCAGCCCGGGACTAGACTCTAGCACAGATACGCAGTATTTT. It codes for CASSPGLDSSTDTQYF. The gene calls are TRBV5-6 and TRBJ2-3; 8 bases fit TRBD2. V was pared by 4 bases and J by 0 bases, with 7 bases of the junction left unmatched. This CDR3 region has 16 residues. The V gene's germline CDR1 is SGHDT and CDR2 YYEEEE.

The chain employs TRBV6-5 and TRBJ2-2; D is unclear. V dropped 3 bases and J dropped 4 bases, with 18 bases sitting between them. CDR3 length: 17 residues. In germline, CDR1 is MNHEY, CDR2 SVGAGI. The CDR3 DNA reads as TGTGCCAGCAGTTATTTTGGGCTCCTAAGAGGCACCGGGGAGCTGTTTTTT. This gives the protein CASSYFGLLRGTGELFF.

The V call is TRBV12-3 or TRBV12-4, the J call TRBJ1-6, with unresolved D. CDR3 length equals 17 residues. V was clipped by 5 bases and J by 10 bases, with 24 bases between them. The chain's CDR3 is CASSPRLGVIEDSPLHF. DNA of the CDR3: TGTGCCAGCAGTCCACGACTGGGAGTTATTGAAGACTCACCCCTCCACTTT.

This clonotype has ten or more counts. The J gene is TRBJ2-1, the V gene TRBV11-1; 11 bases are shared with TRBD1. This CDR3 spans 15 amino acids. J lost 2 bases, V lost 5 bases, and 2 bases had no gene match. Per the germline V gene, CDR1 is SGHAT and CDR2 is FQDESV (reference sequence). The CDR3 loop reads CASSRDRGAYNEQFF. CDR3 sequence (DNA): TGTGCCAGCAGCCGGGACAGGGGGGCCTACAATGAGCAGTTCTTC. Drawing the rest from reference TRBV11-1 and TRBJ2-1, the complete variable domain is EAEVAQSPRYKITEKSQAVAFWCDPISGHATLYWYRQILGQGPELLVQFQDESVVDDSQLPKDRFSAERLKGVDSTLKIQPAELGDSAMYLCASSRDRGAYNEQFFGPGTRLTVL.

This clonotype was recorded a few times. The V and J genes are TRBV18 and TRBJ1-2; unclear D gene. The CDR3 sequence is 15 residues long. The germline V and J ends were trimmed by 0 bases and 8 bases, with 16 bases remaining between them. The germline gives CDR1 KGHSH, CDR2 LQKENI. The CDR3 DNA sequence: TGTGCCAGCTCACCACCGGGCGCAGGCTGGACCGGCTACACCTTC. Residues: CASSPPGAGWTGYTF.

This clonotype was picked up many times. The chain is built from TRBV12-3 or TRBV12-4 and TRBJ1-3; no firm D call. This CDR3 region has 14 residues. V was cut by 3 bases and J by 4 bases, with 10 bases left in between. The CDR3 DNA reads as TGTGCCAGCAGTTTTGGAGGGTCCGGAAACACCATATATTTT. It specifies CASSFGGSGNTIYF.

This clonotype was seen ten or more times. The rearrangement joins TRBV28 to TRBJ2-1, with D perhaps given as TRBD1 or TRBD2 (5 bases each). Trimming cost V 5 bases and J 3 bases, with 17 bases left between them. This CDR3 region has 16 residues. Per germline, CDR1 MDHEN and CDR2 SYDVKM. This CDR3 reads CASSSWFQGVYNEQFF. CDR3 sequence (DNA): TGTGCCAGCAGTAGCTGGTTTCAGGGAGTCTACAATGAGCAGTTCTTC.